The 30 T cell receptor beta chains below all came from one sample that was sequenced in a study of T cell changes during pregnancy in multiple sclerosis. Using immunoSEQ multiplex PCR, the repertoire was profiled, and TCRdb retains in-frame clones only, with some absent. The data show 45,000 or so clones, around 90% seen once. The specimen was peripheral blood, collected in the first trimester of pregnancy. The receptors originated from a female donor with multiple sclerosis, enrolled in a pregnancy study.

This chain links TRBV6-5 with TRBJ2-1, with D possibly matching TRBD2 (5 bases). Germline V gene data show CDR1 as MNHEY and CDR2 as SVGAGI. The V end lost 6 bases, the J end lost 2 bases, and 14 bases lay between the germline ends. This CDR3 is built from 15 residues. The CDR3 here is CASSRLGGPYNEQFF. Here the CDR3 DNA reads TGTGCCAGCAGCCGCCTCGGCGGGCCCTACAATGAGCAGTTCTTC.

CDR3 coding DNA: TGTGCCAGCTCACCACAAAAGGCTGGGCACTATGGCTACACCTTC. Translating gives CASSPQKAGHYGYTF. The chain couples TRBV18 to TRBJ1-2; D is ambiguous. The CDR3 totals 15 residues. V was cut by 1 base and J by 3 bases, with 12 bases left in between. The germline V gene encodes CDR1 KGHSH and CDR2 LQKENI.

This chain links TRBV4-1 with TRBJ2-1; D might be TRBD2 (6 bases). CDR1 and CDR2 (germline): MGHRA, YSYEKL. V was trimmed by 7 bases and J by 8 bases, leaving 21 bases between them. There are 15 residues in the CDR3. The CDR3 coding sequence is TGCGCCAGCACCCCGGGACTCCTAGGAGGCGATGAGCAGTTCTTC. This gives the protein CASTPGLLGGDEQFF.

In its sample, this clone was seen a few times. The chain recombines TRBV11-2 with TRBJ1-6; 7 bases match TRBD1. CDR3 size: 15 residues. Trimming took 4 bases from V and 9 from J; bases not matched to a gene: 9. Germline lookup yields CDR1 SGHAT and CDR2 FQNNGV. This chain's CDR3 is CASSWVVAGGSPLHF. The DNA of the CDR3 is TGTGCCAGCAGCTGGGTGGTGGCAGGGGGTTCACCCCTCCACTTT.

The chain is built from TRBV7-2 and TRBJ1-1, with 8 bases fitting TRBD1. The J segment lost 7 bases and the V segment lost 4 bases, leaving 8 bases of the junction unmatched. The CDR3 covers 14 residues. CDR1 SGHTA and CDR2 FQGNSA come from the germline V gene. The CDR3 DNA is TGTGCCAGCAGCTCCCAGGGGGCGAGCGTTGAAGCTTTCTTT. It translates to CASSSQGASVEAFF.

This clone was seen only once. For the CDR3, the DNA is TGTGCCAGCAGCTTGTACGCGACAGGGGGCATTAATCAGCCCCAGCATTTT. Its translation is CASSLYATGGINQPQHF. The rearrangement joins TRBV5-8 to TRBJ1-5; 10 bases fit TRBD1. The germline V gene encodes CDR1 SGHTS and CDR2 YDEGEE. The CDR3 sequence is 17 residues long. V was pared by 1 base and J by 4 bases, with 8 bases of the junction left unmatched. Full variable domain (rest looked up from reference TRBV5-8 and TRBJ1-5): EAGVTQSPTHLIKTRGQQATLRCSPISGHTSVYWYQQALGLGLQFLLWYDEGEERNRGNFPPRFSGRQFPNYSSELNVNALELEDSALYLCASSLYATGGINQPQHFGDGTRLSIL.

The genes are TRBV21-1 and TRBJ2-7; no check of the table's D call, TRBD1, against the DNA was made. TRBV21-1 is reported as a pseudogene. The CDR3 has 15 amino acids. This CDR3 reads CASSKGGGDSYEQYF. The CDR3 bases are TGTGCCAGCAGCAAAGGAGGGGGAGACTCCTACGAGCAGTACTTC.

The rearrangement links TRBV29-1 to TRBJ1-2, with 9 nucleotides matching TRBD1. The CDR3 runs to 12 residues. The J segment lost 8 bases and the V segment lost 3 bases, leaving 4 bases of the junction unmatched. CDR1 and CDR2 (germline): SQVTM, ANQGSEA. The CDR3, as DNA: TGCAGCGTTGATGGGGACAGGGTCGGCTACACCTTC. Amino acid sequence: CSVDGDRVGYTF.

V usage is TRBV2 and J usage is TRBJ2-5; D is perhaps TRBD1 (7 bases). The CDR3 sequence is 14 residues long. Trimming cost V 8 bases and J 2 bases, with 15 bases left between them. The germline gives CDR1 SNHLY, CDR2 FYNNEI. In DNA form, the CDR3 reads TGTGCCAGCTCTTACCAGGGGGGTCAAGAGACCCAGTACTTC. It encodes CASSYQGGQETQYF.

The chain recombines TRBV11-2 with TRBJ2-3; D perhaps matches TRBD1 (6 bases). Germline assignment: CDR1 SGHAT and CDR2 FQNNGV. V was cut by 5 bases and J by 1 base, with 16 bases left in between. CDR3 size: 16 residues. CDR3 in DNA: TGTGCCAGCAGCCAACAGGGTCCGTTTCGCACAGATACGCAGTATTTT. Translating it yields CASSQQGPFRTDTQYF.

The chain employs TRBV6-6 and TRBJ2-1; D possibly corresponds to TRBD2 (6 bases). The V end lost 5 bases, the J end lost 1 base, and 15 bases lay between the germline ends. The CDR3 is made up of 16 amino acids. Germline V gene lookup returns CDR1 MNHNY and CDR2 SVGAGI (reference sequence). CDR3 nucleotide sequence: TGTGCCAGCAGTCCCCGCGGGGTAAGGTCCTACAATGAGCAGTTCTTC. As protein: CASSPRGVRSYNEQFF.

The gene calls are TRBV7-2 and TRBJ2-3; 11 bases match TRBD2. The CDR3 covers 17 residues. CDR1 is SGHTA, CDR2 FQGNSA, per germline. Unmatched junction bases numbered 11, after V lost 1 base and J lost 8 bases. In DNA form, the CDR3 reads TGTGCCAGCAGCTTAGATGGTAGCGGGGGGGCTGTTGGTACGCAGTATTTT. Translating gives CASSLDGSGGAVGTQYF.

The rearrangement links TRBV29-1 to TRBJ2-3; the match to TRBD1 covers 7 bases. Germline loops: CDR1 SQVTM, CDR2 ANQGSEA. The CDR3 spans 13 residues. V lost 7 bases to trimming and J lost 9 bases; unmatched junction nucleotides: 13. The CDR3 region is CSDRGVVDGTQYF. The CDR3 DNA is TGCAGCGACAGGGGAGTAGTCGACGGGACGCAGTATTTT.

The chain couples TRBV9 to TRBJ1-1, with a weak D call TRBD1 (6 bases). Germline loops: CDR1 SGDLS, CDR2 YYNGEE. The V end lost 0 bases, the J end lost 5 bases, and 14 bases lay between the germline ends. CDR3 size: 15 residues. CDR3 nucleotides: TGTGCCAGCAGCGTAGGACCCGACAGGTGGACTGAAGCTTTCTTT. Its protein is CASSVGPDRWTEAFF.

The rearrangement joins TRBV14 to TRBJ1-2; D remains ambiguous. Per germline, CDR1 SGHDN and CDR2 FVKESK. V gave up 0 bases and J gave up 4 bases, with 6 bases separating them. The length of the CDR3 is 13 residues. The CDR3 nucleotides are TGTGCCAGCAGCCAAGAGCCCAGCTATGGCTACACCTTC. Its translation is CASSQEPSYGYTF.

This sequence joins TRBV5-1 and TRBJ2-7, with TRBD1 identical over 11 bases. V lost 4 bases, J lost 6 bases, and 3 bases stayed unmatched. This CDR3 has 13 amino acids. Germline loops: CDR1 SGHRS, CDR2 YFSETQ. CDR3 residues: CASSVGTGGEQYF. The CDR3 DNA sequence: TGCGCCAGCAGCGTCGGGACAGGGGGCGAGCAGTACTTC.

The chain employs TRBV5-1 and TRBJ1-2; D call uncertain. The CDR3 runs to 14 residues. Germline loops: CDR1 SGHRS, CDR2 YFSETQ. With 0 bases removed from V and 4 bases from J, the gap between germline ends came to 10 bases. CDR3 bases: TGCGCCAGCAGCTTGGAGGCGGAGTCCTATGGCTACACCTTC. Amino acids: CASSLEAESYGYTF.

This clone was seen a single time. Here the CDR3 DNA reads TGTGCCTGGAGTGTATGGCCCGGTTCGCGGAGGGCTTTCTTT. This codes for CAWSVWPGSRRAFF. The chain joins TRBV30 to TRBJ1-1; D unresolved. This CDR3 has 14 amino acids. Germline assignment: CDR1 GTSNPN and CDR2 SVGIG (reference sequence). Trimming took 0 bases from V and 11 from J, leaving 19 bases between them.

This chain uses TRBV30 with TRBJ2-5, with D hard to call. The V end lost 6 bases, the J end lost 5 bases, and 16 bases lay between the germline ends. CDR3 length: 13 residues. CDR1 GTSNPN and CDR2 SVGIG come from the germline V gene (reference sequence). CDR3 amino acids: CACNPGLRETQYF. CDR3 sequence (DNA): TGTGCCTGTAACCCAGGTCTAAGGGAGACCCAGTACTTC.

In this sample, this clone turned up once. The gene calls are TRBV5-4 and TRBJ2-3; 7 bases match TRBD2. V dropped 2 bases and J dropped 2; count of bases not matched to a gene: 5. The CDR3 is made up of 15 amino acids. Germline CDR1 and CDR2: SGHNT and YYREEE (reference sequence). The DNA of the CDR3 is TGTGCCAGCAGCTTTCGGAGCGGGACCACAGATACGCAGTATTTT. It yields the protein CASSFRSGTTDTQYF.

This chain uses TRBV6-1 with TRBJ2-7; D uncertain. Trimming pared 1 base from V and 13 bases from J, leaving 20 bases between. The CDR3 is 14 residues long. Per germline, CDR1 MNHNS and CDR2 SASEGT. CDR3 sequence: CASSEVVADPIFYF. CDR3 bases: TGTGCCAGCAGTGAAGTTGTGGCGGATCCTATTTTTTACTTC.

The J gene is TRBJ2-6, the V gene TRBV18; TRBD1 matches 8 bases. Losses at the gene ends were 3 bases for V and 0 bases for J; bases not matched to a gene: 4. The CDR3 is made up of 17 amino acids. Germline V gene data show CDR1 as KGHSH and CDR2 as LQKENI. Here the CDR3 reads CASSPRTGNSGANVLTF. The CDR3, as DNA: TGTGCCAGCTCACCTCGGACAGGGAACTCTGGGGCCAACGTCCTGACTTTC.

J is TRBJ2-1 and V is TRBV6-5, with a possible D match to TRBD2 (5 bases). The ends were cut back, 0 bases at V and 14 bases at J, with 14 bases in the middle. The CDR3 loop spans 13 amino acids. Germline V gives CDR1 MNHEY, CDR2 SVGAGI. The DNA for the CDR3 is TGTGCCAGCAGTTACTCGGCGGGTTCCATGGAGTTCTTC. This gives the protein CASSYSAGSMEFF.

The gene calls are TRBV29-1 and TRBJ2-3, with TRBD2 matching 10 bases. V shed 0 bases, J shed 1 base, and the junction held 7 bases outside the gene matches. The CDR3 contains 17 residues. The germline CDR1 and CDR2 sequences are SQVTM and ANQGSEA. CDR3 nucleotides: TGCAGCGTTGAAGATCGGCTAGCGGGGGTCCGCACAGATACGCAGTATTTT. Encoded protein: CSVEDRLAGVRTDTQYF.

The chain combines TRBV19 with TRBJ2-2, with TRBD2 matching over 7 bases. The CDR3 contains 14 residues. The J segment lost 5 bases and the V segment lost 3 bases, leaving 3 bases of the junction unmatched. The germline V gene has CDR1 LNHDA and CDR2 SQIVND (reference sequence). The CDR3 is CASSIREGTGELFF. CDR3 in DNA: TGTGCCAGTAGTATCAGGGAGGGAACCGGGGAGCTGTTTTTT.

In DNA, the CDR3 is TGTGCCAGCAGTGAACTTGATGGCTACACCTTC. Protein sequence: CASSELDGYTF. The chain recombines TRBV6-1 with TRBJ1-2; D is uncertain. The CDR3 runs 11 residues. Germline CDR1 MNHNS, CDR2 SASEGT. Trimming removed 2 bases from V and 6 bases from J, with 4 bases in between.

The J gene is TRBJ2-5, the V gene TRBV10-3; D possibly corresponds to TRBD2 (5 bases). Trimming took 6 bases from V and 3 from J, leaving 20 bases between them. The germline V gene encodes CDR1 ENHRY and CDR2 SYGVKD. CDR3 size: 16 residues. CDR3 bases: TGTGCCATCAGCCAGGATGCCTTCTCCGGGGAAGAGACCCAGTACTTC. Translated: CAISQDAFSGEETQYF.

The chain joins TRBV9 to TRBJ1-5; D remains ambiguous. CDR3 size: 12 residues. V was clipped by 0 bases and J by 9 bases, with 7 bases between them. Germline V gene sequence: CDR1 SGDLS, CDR2 YYNGEE. The CDR3 loop is CASSVVAGPQHF. CDR3 DNA sequence: TGTGCCAGCAGCGTAGTGGCAGGGCCCCAGCATTTT.

This clone was seen just once. The V call is TRBV4-3, the J call TRBJ1-4; TRBD1 might be the D (6 bases). Germline CDR1 LGHNA, CDR2 YSLEER. This CDR3 contains 15 residues. The germline V and J ends were trimmed by 1 base and 8 bases, with 14 bases remaining between them. The CDR3: CASSQGFGQGEKLFF. The DNA for the CDR3 is TGCGCCAGCAGCCAAGGTTTTGGGCAGGGGGAAAAACTGTTTTTT.

V gene TRBV2 combines with J gene TRBJ1-6; D is possibly TRBD1 (6 bases). The ends were cut back, 4 bases at V and 7 bases at J, with 17 bases in the middle. Germline-derived CDR1 and CDR2 are SNHLY and FYNNEI. The CDR3 has 16 amino acids. CDR3 in amino acids: CASSGGSGTHNSPLHF. CDR3 nucleotide sequence: TGTGCCAGCAGTGGAGGTTCGGGGACACACAATTCACCCCTCCACTTT.